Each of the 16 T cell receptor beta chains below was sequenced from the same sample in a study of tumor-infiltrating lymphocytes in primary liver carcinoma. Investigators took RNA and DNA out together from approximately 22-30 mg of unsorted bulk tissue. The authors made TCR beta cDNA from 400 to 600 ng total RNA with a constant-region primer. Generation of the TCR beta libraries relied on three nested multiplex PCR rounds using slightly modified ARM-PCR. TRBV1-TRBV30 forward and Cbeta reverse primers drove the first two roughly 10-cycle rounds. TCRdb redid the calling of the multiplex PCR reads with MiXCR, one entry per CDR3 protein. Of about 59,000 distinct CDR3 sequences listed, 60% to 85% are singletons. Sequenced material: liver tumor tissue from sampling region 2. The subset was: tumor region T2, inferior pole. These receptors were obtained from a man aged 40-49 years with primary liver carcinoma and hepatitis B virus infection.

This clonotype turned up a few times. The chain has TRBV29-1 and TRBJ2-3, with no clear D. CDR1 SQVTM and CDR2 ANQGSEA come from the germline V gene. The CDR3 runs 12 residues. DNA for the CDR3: TGCAGTGTCGTAGAGACTGCGCCACCGCAGTATTTT. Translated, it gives CSVVETAPPQYF.

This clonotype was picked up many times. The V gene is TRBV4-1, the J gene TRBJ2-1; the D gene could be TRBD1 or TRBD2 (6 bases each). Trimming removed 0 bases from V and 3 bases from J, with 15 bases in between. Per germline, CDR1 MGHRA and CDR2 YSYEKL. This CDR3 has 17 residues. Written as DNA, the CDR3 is TGCGCCAGCAGCCAAGATCTATGGAGGGGGGTCTACAATGAGCAGTTCTTC. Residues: CASSQDLWRGVYNEQFF.

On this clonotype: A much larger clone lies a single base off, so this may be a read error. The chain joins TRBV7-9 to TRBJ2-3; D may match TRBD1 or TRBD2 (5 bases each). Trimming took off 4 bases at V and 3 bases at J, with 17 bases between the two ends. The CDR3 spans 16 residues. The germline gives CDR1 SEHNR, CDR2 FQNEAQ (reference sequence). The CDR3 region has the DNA TGTGCCAGCAGCTCTGGGACCGAGGCGATGACAGATACGCAGTATTTT. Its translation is CASSSGTEAMTDTQYF.

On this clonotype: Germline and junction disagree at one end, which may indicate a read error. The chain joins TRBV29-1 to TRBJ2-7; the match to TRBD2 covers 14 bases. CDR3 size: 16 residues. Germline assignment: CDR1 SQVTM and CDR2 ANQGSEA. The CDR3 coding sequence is TGCAGCGTCAGCAGCGGGACTAGCGGGGGCTCCTACGAGCAGCACTTC. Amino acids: CSVSSGTSGGSYEQHF.

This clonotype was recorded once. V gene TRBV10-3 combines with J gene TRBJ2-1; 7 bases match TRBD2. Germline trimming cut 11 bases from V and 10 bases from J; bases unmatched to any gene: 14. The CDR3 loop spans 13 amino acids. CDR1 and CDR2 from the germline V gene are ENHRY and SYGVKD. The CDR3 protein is CAFGEREDGEQFF. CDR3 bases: TGTGCCTTCGGTGAGCGGGAAGACGGGGAGCAGTTCTTC.

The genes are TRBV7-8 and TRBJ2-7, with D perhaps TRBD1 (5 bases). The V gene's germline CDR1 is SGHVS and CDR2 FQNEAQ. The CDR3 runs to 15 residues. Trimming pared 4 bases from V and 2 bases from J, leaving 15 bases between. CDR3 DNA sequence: TGTGCCAGCAGCTCTTATGACAAGGGGCCCTACGAGCAGTACTTC. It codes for CASSSYDKGPYEQYF.

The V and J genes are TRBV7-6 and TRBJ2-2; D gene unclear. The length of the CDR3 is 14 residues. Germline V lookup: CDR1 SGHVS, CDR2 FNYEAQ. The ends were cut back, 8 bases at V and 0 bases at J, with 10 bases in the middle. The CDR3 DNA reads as TGTGCCAGCGGCCGCGCCGCGAACACCGGGGAGCTGTTTTTT. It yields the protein CASGRAANTGELFF.

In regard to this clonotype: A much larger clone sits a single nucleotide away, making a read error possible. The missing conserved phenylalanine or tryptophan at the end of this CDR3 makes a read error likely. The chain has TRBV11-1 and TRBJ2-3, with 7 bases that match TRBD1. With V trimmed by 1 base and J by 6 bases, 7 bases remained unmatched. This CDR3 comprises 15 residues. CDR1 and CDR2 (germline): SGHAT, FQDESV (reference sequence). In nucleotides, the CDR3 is TGTGCCAGCAGCTTAGGAAGGGGGCGCGTGGATACGCAGTATTCT. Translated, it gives CASSLGRGRVDTQYS.

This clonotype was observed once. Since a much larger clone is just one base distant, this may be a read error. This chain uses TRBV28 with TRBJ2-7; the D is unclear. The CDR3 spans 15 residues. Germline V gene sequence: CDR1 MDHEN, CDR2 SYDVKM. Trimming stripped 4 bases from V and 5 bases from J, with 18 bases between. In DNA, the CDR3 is TGTGCCAGCAGTTCTGTGGGGATAGGGTTCGACGAGCAGTACTTC. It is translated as CASSSVGIGFDEQYF.

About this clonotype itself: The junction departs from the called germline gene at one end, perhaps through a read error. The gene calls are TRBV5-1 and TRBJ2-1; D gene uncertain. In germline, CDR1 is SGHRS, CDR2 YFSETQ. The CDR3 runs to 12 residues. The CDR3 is CASSPECNEHFF. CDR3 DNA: TGCGCCAGTAGCCCCGAATGCAATGAGCACTTCTTC.

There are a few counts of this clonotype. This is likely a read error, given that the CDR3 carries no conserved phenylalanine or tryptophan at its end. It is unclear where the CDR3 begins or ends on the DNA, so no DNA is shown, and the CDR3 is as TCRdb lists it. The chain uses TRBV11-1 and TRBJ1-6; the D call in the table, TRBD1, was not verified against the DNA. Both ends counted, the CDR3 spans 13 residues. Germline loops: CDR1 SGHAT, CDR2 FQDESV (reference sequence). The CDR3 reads CASSRTLVSPPHL.

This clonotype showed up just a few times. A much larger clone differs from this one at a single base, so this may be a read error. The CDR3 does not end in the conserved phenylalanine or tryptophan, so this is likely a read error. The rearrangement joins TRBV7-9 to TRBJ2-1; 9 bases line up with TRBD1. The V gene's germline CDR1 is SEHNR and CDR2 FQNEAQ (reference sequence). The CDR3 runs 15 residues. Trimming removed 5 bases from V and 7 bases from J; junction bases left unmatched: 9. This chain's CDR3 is CASSMYRGQRNEQFY. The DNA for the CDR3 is TGTGCCAGCAGCATGTACAGGGGGCAGAGGAATGAGCAGTTCTAC.

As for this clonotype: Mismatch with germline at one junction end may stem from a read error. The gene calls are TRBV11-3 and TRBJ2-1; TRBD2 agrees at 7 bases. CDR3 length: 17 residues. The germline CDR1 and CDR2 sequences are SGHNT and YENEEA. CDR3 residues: CASSLGPTSASYNKQFF. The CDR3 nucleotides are TGTGCCAGCAGCTTGGGCCCTACTAGCGCCTCCTACAATAAGCAGTTCTTT.

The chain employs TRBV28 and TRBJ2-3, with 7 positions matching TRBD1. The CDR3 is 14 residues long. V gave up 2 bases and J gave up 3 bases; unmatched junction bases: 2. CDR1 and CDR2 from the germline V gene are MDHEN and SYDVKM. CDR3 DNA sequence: TGTGCCAGCAGTTTACTACAGGGGACAGATACGCAGTATTTT. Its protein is CASSLLQGTDTQYF.

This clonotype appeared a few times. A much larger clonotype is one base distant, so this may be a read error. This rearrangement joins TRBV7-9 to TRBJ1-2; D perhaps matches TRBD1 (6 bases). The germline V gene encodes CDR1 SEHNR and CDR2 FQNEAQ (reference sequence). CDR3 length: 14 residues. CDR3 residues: CANSSGVLNYGYTF. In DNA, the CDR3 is TGTGCCAACAGCTCAGGGGTATTAAACTATGGCTACACCTTC.

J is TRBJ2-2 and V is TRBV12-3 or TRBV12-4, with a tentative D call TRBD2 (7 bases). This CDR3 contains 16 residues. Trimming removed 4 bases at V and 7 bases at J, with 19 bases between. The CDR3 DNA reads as TGTGCCAGCAGTTCATGGCAGGGGAGGGCGGTCGGGGAGCTGTTTTTT. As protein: CASSSWQGRAVGELFF.